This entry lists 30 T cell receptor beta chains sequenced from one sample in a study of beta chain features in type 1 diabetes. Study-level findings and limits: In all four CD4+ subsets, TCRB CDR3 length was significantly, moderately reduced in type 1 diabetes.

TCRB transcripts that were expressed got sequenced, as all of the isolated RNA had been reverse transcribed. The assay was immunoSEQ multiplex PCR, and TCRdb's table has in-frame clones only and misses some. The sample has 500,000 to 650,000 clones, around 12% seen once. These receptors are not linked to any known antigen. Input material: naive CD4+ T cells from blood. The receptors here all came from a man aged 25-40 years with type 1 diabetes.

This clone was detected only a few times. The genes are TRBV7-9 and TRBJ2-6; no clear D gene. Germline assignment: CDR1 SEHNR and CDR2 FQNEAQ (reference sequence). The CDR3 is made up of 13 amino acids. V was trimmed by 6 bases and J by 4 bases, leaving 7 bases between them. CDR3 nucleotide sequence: TGTGCCAGCAGAATGGTCGGGGCCAACGTCCTGACTTTC. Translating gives CASRMVGANVLTF.

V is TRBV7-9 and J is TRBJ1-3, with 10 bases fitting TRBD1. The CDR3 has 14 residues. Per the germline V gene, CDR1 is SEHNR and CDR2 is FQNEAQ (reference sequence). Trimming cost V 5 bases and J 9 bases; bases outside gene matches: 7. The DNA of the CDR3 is TGTGCCAGCAGCGCACCGGGACAGGGGAGCACCATATATTTT. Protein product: CASSAPGQGSTIYF.

The CDR3 sequence: CASSLPRGGYTF. The CDR3 bases are TGTGCCAGCAGCTTGCCTCGCGGTGGCTACACCTTC. This chain links TRBV7-9 with TRBJ1-2, with D hard to call. Germline V gene sequence: CDR1 SEHNR, CDR2 FQNEAQ (reference sequence). The CDR3 has 12 amino acids. The V gene lost 3 bases and the J gene lost 7 bases, with 9 bases spanning the gap.

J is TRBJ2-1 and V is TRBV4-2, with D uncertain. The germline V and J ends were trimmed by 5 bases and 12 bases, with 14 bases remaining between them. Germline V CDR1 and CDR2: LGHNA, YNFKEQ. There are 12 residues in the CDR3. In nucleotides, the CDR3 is TGTGCCAGCAGCTCGGTGGCATTGGGGCAGTTCTTC. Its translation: CASSSVALGQFF.

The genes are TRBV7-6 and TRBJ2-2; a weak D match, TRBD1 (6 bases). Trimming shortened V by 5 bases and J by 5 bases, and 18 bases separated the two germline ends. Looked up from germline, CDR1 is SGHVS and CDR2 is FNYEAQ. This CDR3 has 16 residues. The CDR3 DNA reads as TGTGCCAGCAGCCTGTCCTCTTCCACAGGGACCGGGGAGCTGTTTTTT. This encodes CASSLSSSTGTGELFF.

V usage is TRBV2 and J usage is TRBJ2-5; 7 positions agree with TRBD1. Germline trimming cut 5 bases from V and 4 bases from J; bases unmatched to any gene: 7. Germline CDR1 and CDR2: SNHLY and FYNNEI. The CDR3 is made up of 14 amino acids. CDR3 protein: CASSRQGERETQYF. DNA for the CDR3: TGTGCCAGCAGTAGACAGGGAGAAAGAGAGACCCAGTACTTC.

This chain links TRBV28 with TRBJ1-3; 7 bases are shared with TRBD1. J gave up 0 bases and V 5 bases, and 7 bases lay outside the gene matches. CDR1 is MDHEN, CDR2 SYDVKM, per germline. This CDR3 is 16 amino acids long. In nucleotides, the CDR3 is TGTGCCAGCAGTCCCTGGACAGGCAGCTCTGGAAACACCATATATTTT. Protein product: CASSPWTGSSGNTIYF.

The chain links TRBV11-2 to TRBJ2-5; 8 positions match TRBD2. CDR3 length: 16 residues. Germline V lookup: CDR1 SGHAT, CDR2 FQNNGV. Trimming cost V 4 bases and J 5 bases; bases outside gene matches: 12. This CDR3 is CASSSLSGLAEETQYF. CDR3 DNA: TGTGCCAGCAGCTCTCTATCCGGACTAGCTGAGGAGACCCAGTACTTC.

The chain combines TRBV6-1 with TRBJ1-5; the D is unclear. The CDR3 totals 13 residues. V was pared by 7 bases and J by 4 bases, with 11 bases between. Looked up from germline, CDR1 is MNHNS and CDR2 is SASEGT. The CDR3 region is CASTQRTNQPQHF. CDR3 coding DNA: TGTGCCAGCACCCAGCGGACGAATCAGCCCCAGCATTTT.

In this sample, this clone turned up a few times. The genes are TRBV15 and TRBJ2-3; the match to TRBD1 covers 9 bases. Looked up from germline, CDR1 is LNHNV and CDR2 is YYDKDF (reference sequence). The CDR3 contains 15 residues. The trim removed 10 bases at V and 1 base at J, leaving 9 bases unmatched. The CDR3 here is CASSRRTGGTDTQYF. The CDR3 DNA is TGTGCCAGCTCCAGGAGGACAGGGGGCACAGATACGCAGTATTTT.

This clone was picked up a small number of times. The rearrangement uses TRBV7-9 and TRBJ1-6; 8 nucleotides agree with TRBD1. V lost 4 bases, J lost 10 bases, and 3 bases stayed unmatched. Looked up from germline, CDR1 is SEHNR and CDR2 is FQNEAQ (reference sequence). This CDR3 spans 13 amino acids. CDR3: CASSSTGGSPLHF. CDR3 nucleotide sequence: TGTGCCAGCAGCTCCACAGGGGGGTCACCCCTCCACTTT.

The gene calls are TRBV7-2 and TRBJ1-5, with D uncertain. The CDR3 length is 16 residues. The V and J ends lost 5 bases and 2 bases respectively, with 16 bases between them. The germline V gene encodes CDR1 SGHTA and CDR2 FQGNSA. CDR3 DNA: TGTGCCAGCAGCCCCCAGACCGGGGTCGGCAATCAGCCCCAGCATTTT. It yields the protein CASSPQTGVGNQPQHF.

The CDR3 is CASSYAGGSYEQYF. The CDR3 coding sequence is TGTGCCAGCAGTTACGCAGGGGGGTCCTACGAGCAGTACTTC. This chain connects TRBV6-5 to TRBJ2-7, with D tentatively TRBD1 (7 bases). The V and J ends lost 2 bases and 1 base respectively, with 9 bases between them. This CDR3 contains 14 residues. CDR1 and CDR2 (germline): MNHEY, SVGAGI.

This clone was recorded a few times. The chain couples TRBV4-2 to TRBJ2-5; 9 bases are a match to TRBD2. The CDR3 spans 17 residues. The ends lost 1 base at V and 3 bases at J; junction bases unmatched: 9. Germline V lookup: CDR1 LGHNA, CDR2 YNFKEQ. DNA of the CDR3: TGTGCCAGCAGCCAAGTTTGGGGCGTAGCGGGGGAAGAGACCCAGTACTTC. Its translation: CASSQVWGVAGEETQYF.

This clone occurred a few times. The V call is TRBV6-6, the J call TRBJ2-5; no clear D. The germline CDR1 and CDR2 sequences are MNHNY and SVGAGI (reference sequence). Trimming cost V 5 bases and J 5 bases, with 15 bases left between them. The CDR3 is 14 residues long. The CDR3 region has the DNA TGTGCCAGCAGTCGCGGACCGTCACGCGAGACCCAGTACTTC. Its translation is CASSRGPSRETQYF.

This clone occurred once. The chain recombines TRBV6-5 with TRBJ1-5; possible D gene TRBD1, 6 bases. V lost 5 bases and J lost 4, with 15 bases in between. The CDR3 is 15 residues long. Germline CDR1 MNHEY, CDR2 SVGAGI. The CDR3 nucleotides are TGTGCCAGCAGTCCGCTAGGGCAGGGGAATCAGCCCCAGCATTTT. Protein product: CASSPLGQGNQPQHF.

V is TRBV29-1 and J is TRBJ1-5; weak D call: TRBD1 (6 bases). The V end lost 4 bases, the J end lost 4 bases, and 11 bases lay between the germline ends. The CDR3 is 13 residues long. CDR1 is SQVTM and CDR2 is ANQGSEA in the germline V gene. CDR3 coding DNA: TGCAGCGTTGGGGGGGGGCGGAATCAGCCCCAGCATTTT. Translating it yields CSVGGGRNQPQHF.

The CDR3 DNA is TGTGCCAGCAGCTTAATGGCGGGGGCTGGGGACTATGGCTACACCTTC. This translates into CASSLMAGAGDYGYTF. The chain uses TRBV7-9 and TRBJ1-2; TRBD1 might be the D (6 bases). The length of the CDR3 is 16 residues. The V gene lost 2 bases and the J gene lost 3 bases, with 16 bases spanning the gap. Germline V gene sequence: CDR1 SEHNR, CDR2 FQNEAQ (reference sequence).

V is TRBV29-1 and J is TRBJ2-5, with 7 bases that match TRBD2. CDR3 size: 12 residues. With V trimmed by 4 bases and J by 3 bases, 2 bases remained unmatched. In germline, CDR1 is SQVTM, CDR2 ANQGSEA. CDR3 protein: CSVAGGKETQYF. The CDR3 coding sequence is TGCAGCGTTGCCGGGGGGAAAGAGACCCAGTACTTC.

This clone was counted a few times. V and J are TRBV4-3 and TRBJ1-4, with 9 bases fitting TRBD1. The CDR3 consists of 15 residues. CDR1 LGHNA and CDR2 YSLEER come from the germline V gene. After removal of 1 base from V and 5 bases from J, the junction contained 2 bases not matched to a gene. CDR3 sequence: CASSQVGTGNEKLFF. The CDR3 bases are TGCGCCAGCAGCCAAGTTGGGACAGGGAATGAAAAACTGTTTTTT.

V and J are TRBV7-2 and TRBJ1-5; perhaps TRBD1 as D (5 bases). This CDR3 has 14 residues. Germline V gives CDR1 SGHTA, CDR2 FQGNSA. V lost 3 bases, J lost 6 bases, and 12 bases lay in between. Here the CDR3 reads CASSFWGLGQPQHF. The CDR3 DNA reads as TGTGCCAGCAGCTTTTGGGGCCTCGGTCAGCCCCAGCATTTT.

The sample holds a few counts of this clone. The CDR3 is CASSLGFGRAFSGNTIYF. In DNA, the CDR3 is TGTGCCAGCAGCTTAGGGTTCGGCAGGGCATTCTCTGGAAACACCATATATTTT. The gene calls are TRBV7-2 and TRBJ1-3; D is possibly TRBD1 (5 bases). V was cut by 1 base and J by 0 bases, with 16 bases left in between. There are 18 residues in the CDR3. Germline values: CDR1 SGHTA, CDR2 FQGNSA.

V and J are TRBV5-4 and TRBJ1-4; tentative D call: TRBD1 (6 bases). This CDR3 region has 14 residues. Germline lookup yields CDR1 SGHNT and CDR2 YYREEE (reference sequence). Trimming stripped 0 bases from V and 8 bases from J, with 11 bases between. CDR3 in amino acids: CASSLEGDREKLFF. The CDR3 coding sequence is TGTGCCAGCAGCTTGGAGGGGGATAGGGAAAAACTGTTTTTT.

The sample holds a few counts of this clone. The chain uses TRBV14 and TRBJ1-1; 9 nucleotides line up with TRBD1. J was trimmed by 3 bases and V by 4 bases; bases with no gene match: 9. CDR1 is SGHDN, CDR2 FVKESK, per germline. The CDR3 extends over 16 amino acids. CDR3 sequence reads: CASSPRTGDWDTEAFF. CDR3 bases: TGTGCCAGCAGCCCGAGGACAGGGGATTGGGACACTGAAGCTTTCTTT. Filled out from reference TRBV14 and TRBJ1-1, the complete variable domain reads EAGVTQFPSHSVIEKGQTVTLRCDPISGHDNLYWYRRVMGKEIKFLLHFVKESKQDESGMPNNRFLAERTGGTYSTLKVQPAELEDSGVYFCASSPRTGDWDTEAFFGQGTRLTVV.

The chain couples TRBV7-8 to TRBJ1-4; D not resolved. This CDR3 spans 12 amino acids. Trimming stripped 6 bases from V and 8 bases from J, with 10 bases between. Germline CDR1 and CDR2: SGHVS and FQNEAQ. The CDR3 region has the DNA TGTGCCAGCAGTCTGGTGAGGGAAAAACTGTTTTTT. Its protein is CASSLVREKLFF.

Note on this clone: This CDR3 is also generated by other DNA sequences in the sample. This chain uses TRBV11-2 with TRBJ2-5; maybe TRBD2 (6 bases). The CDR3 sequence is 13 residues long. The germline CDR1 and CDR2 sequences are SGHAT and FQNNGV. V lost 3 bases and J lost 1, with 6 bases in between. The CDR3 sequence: CASSLGGQETQYF. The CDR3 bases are TGTGCCAGCAGCTTGGGGGGCCAAGAGACCCAGTACTTC.

The CDR3 spells CASSPGQHSGNTIYF. CDR3 in DNA: TGTGCCAGCAGCCCAGGACAACACTCTGGAAACACCATATATTTT. This chain uses TRBV7-6 with TRBJ1-3; D is perhaps TRBD1 (5 bases). Germline-derived CDR1 and CDR2 are SGHVS and FNYEAQ. Deletions cut 5 bases from V and 0 bases from J, with 11 bases between. The CDR3 contains 15 residues.

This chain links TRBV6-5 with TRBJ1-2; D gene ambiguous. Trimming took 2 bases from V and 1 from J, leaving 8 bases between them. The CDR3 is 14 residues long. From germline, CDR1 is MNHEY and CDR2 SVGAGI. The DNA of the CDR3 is TGTGCCAGCAGTTACGCTAGCGGTAACTATGGCTACACCTTC. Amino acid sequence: CASSYASGNYGYTF.

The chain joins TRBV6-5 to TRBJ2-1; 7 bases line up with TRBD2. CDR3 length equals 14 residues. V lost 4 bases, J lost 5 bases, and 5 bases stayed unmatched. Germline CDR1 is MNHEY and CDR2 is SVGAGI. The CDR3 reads CASSFSGGNNEQFF. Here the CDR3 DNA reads TGTGCCAGCAGTTTTTCCGGGGGGAACAATGAGCAGTTCTTC.

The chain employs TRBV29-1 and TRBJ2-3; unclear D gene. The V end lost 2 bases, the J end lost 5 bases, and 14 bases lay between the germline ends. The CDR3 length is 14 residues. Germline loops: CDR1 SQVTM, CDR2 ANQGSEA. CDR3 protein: CSVERVGSVDTQYF. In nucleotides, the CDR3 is TGCAGCGTTGAAAGGGTTGGCTCCGTAGATACGCAGTATTTT.